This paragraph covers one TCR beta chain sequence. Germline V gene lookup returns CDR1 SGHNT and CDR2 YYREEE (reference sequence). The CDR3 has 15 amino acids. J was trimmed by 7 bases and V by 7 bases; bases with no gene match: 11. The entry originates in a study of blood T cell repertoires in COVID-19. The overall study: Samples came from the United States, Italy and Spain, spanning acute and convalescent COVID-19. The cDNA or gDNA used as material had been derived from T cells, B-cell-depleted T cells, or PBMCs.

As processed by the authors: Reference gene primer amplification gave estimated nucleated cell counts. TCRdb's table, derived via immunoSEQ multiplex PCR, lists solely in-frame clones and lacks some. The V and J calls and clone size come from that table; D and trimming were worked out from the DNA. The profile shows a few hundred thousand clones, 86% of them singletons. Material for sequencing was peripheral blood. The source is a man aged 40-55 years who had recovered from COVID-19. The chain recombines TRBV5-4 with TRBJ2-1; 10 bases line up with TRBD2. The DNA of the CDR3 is TGTGCCAGCGACGCTAAGCGGGGGGGCGGGAATGAGCAGTTCTTC. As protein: CASDAKRGGGNEQFF.